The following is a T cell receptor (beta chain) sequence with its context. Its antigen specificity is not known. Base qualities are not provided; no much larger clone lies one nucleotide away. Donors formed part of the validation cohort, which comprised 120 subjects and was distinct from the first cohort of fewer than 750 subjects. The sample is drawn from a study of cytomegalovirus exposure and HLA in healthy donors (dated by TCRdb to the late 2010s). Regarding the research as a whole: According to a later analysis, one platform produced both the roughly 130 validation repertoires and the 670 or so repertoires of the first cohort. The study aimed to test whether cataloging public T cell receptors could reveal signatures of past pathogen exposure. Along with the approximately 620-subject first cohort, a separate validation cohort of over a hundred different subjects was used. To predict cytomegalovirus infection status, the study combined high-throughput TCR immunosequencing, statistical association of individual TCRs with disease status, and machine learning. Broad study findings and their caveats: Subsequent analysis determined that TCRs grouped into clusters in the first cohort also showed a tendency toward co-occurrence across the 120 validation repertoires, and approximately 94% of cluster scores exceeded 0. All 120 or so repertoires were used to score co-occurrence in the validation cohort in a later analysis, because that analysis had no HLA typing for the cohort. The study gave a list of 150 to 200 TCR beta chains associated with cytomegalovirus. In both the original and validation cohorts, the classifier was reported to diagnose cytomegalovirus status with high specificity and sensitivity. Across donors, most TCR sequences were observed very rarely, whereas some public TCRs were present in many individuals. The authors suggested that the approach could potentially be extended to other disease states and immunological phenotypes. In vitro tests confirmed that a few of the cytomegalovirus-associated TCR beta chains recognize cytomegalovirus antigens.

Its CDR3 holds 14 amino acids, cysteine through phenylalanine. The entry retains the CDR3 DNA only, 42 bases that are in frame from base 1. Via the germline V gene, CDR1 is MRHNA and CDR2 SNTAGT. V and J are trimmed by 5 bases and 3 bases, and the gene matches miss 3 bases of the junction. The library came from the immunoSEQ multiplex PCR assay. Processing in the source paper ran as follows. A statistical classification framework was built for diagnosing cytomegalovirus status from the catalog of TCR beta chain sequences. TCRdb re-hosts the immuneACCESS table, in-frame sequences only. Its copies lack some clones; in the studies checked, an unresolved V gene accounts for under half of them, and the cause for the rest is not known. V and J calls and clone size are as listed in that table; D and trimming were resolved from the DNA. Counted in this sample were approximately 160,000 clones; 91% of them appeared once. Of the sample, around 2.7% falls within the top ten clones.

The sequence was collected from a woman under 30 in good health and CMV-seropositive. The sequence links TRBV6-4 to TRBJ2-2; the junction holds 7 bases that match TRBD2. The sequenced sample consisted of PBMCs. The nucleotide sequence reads TGTGCCAGCAGTCTGGCGGGAGACACCGGGGAGCTGTTTTTT. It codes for CASSLAGDTGELFF.